These T cell receptor beta chains were read from a single sample in a study of CD8 T cells in ankylosing spondylitis. MiXCR, applied by TCRdb to the 5' RACE reads, yields one record per CDR3 protein. Of some 29,000 distinct CDR3 sequences in the sample, 7.2% were seen once. Sequenced input: blood, either unsorted or a sorted T cell fraction (not recorded which). The receptors were gathered from a male donor with ankylosing spondylitis or in good health (not recorded which). Both conserved end residues are part of each CDR3. The order of the fields is V gene, clone size, D gene, J gene, CDR3 protein, CDR3 DNA. The D gene is left open where the match is weak. Some rows mark clone size as missing; the rest say once, few, many or name a class of expanded clone.

v_gene: TRBV4-1; abundance: many; d_gene: .; j_gene: TRBJ1-5; CDR3aa: CASSQDRGTTSNQPQHF; CDR3nt: TGCGCCAGCAGCCAAGATCGGGGGACAACTAGCAATCAGCCCCAGCATTTT
v_gene: TRBV9; abundance: many; d_gene: .; j_gene: TRBJ1-2; CDR3aa: CASSVDRYGYTF; CDR3nt: TGTGCCAGCAGCGTAGATCGCTATGGCTACACCTTC
v_gene: TRBV28; abundance: many; d_gene: TRBD1; j_gene: TRBJ1-1; CDR3aa: CASSSEGAENTEAFF; CDR3nt: TGTGCCAGCAGTTCTGAGGGGGCCGAGAACACTGAAGCTTTCTTT
v_gene: TRBV5-8; abundance: .; d_gene: .; j_gene: TRBJ1-5; CDR3aa: CASSRPGQRNQPQHF; CDR3nt: TGTGCCAGCAGCCGCCCCGGACAGAGGAATCAGCCCCAGCATTTT
v_gene: TRBV28; abundance: many; d_gene: .; j_gene: TRBJ2-3; CDR3aa: CASREGTRADTQYF; CDR3nt: TGTGCCAGCAGGGAGGGAACGAGAGCAGATACGCAGTATTTT
v_gene: TRBV12-3/TRBV12-4; abundance: many; d_gene: .; j_gene: TRBJ2-7; CDR3aa: CASSLRSGSSYEQYF; CDR3nt: TGTGCCAGCAGTTTACGATCAGGGAGCTCCTACGAGCAGTACTTC
v_gene: TRBV12-3/TRBV12-4; abundance: many; d_gene: .; j_gene: TRBJ2-3; CDR3aa: CATAISTDTQYF; CDR3nt: TGTGCCACGGCCATTAGCACAGATACGCAGTATTTT
v_gene: TRBV29-1; abundance: many; d_gene: .; j_gene: TRBJ2-3; CDR3aa: CSVGLAGPTDTQYF; CDR3nt: TGCAGCGTTGGCCTGGCGGGACCCACAGATACGCAGTATTTT
v_gene: TRBV20-1; abundance: many; d_gene: .; j_gene: TRBJ1-5; CDR3aa: CSAQGGGNQPQHF; CDR3nt: TGCAGTGCTCAAGGGGGGGGGAATCAGCCCCAGCATTTT
v_gene: TRBV7-8; abundance: many; d_gene: .; j_gene: TRBJ2-1; CDR3aa: CASSTGLHNEQFF; CDR3nt: TGTGCCAGCAGCACGGGACTTCACAATGAGCAGTTCTTC
v_gene: TRBV5-1; abundance: many; d_gene: TRBD2; j_gene: TRBJ2-1; CDR3aa: CASSFTSGEYNEQFF; CDR3nt: TGCGCCAGCAGCTTCACTAGCGGGGAGTACAATGAGCAGTTCTTC
v_gene: TRBV7-8; abundance: .; d_gene: .; j_gene: TRBJ2-3; CDR3aa: CASSLAQDTQYF; CDR3nt: TGTGCCAGCAGCTTAGCCCAAGATACGCAGTATTTT
v_gene: TRBV5-1; abundance: many; d_gene: .; j_gene: TRBJ2-1; CDR3aa: CASRGDFSSYNEQFF; CDR3nt: TGCGCCAGCAGGGGGGACTTTAGCTCCTACAATGAGCAGTTCTTC
v_gene: TRBV5-1; abundance: many; d_gene: .; j_gene: TRBJ2-1; CDR3aa: CASSLQRGSGFYNEQFF; CDR3nt: TGCGCCAGCAGCTTGCAGAGAGGGAGTGGATTCTACAATGAGCAGTTCTTC
v_gene: TRBV7-3; abundance: many; d_gene: TRBD2; j_gene: TRBJ2-1; CDR3aa: CASSSGLESYNEQFF; CDR3nt: TGTGCCAGCAGCTCCGGACTAGAATCCTACAATGAGCAGTTCTTC
v_gene: TRBV9; abundance: many; d_gene: TRBD2; j_gene: TRBJ2-1; CDR3aa: CASSVGGLADEQFF; CDR3nt: TGTGCCAGCAGCGTAGGGGGACTAGCCGATGAGCAGTTCTTC
v_gene: TRBV5-1; abundance: many; d_gene: .; j_gene: TRBJ2-1; CDR3aa: CASSLALYNEQFF; CDR3nt: TGCGCCAGCAGCTTGGCCCTATACAATGAGCAGTTCTTC
v_gene: TRBV5-1; abundance: many; d_gene: TRBD1; j_gene: TRBJ2-5; CDR3aa: CASTDRGGGETQYF; CDR3nt: TGCGCCAGCACGGACAGGGGCGGAGGGGAGACCCAGTACTTC
v_gene: TRBV12-3/TRBV12-4; abundance: many; d_gene: .; j_gene: TRBJ1-2; CDR3aa: CASSLNRAHGYTF; CDR3nt: TGTGCCAGCAGTTTAAACAGGGCACATGGCTACACCTTC
v_gene: TRBV7-9; abundance: .; d_gene: .; j_gene: TRBJ1-1; CDR3aa: CASFPRLGVMNTEAFF; CDR3nt: TGTGCCAGCTTCCCCCGACTCGGGGTCATGAACACTGAAGCTTTCTTT
v_gene: TRBV3-1; abundance: many; d_gene: .; j_gene: TRBJ1-5; CDR3aa: CASSQRSGVKPQHF; CDR3nt: TGTGCCAGCAGCCAAAGATCAGGGGTAAAGCCCCAGCATTTT
v_gene: TRBV5-1; abundance: many; d_gene: TRBD1; j_gene: TRBJ2-5; CDR3aa: CASSWDSALVQETQYF; CDR3nt: TGCGCCAGCAGTTGGGACAGCGCATTGGTCCAAGAGACCCAGTACTTC
v_gene: TRBV7-2; abundance: .; d_gene: .; j_gene: TRBJ1-1; CDR3aa: CASSLTTGSGGNTEAFF; CDR3nt: TGTGCCAGCAGCTTAACCACAGGGTCCGGGGGGAACACTGAAGCTTTCTTT
v_gene: TRBV13; abundance: many; d_gene: .; j_gene: TRBJ2-6; CDR3aa: CASSLQRSGANVLTF; CDR3nt: TGTGCCAGCAGCCTCCAAAGGTCTGGGGCCAACGTCCTGACTTTC
v_gene: TRBV14; abundance: many; d_gene: .; j_gene: TRBJ1-1; CDR3aa: CASSQQMNTEAFF; CDR3nt: TGTGCCAGCAGCCAACAAATGAACACTGAAGCTTTCTTT
v_gene: TRBV24-1; abundance: few; d_gene: .; j_gene: TRBJ2-5; CDR3aa: CATSDLGETQYF; CDR3nt: TGTGCCACCAGTGATTTAGGGGAGACCCAGTACTTC
v_gene: TRBV7-2; abundance: few; d_gene: .; j_gene: TRBJ2-1; CDR3aa: CASSSTQGLWAEQFF; CDR3nt: TGTGCCAGCAGCTCTACCCAGGGGTTGTGGGCTGAGCAGTTCTTC
v_gene: TRBV5-1; abundance: .; d_gene: .; j_gene: TRBJ2-3; CDR3aa: CASSPSVDTDTQYF; CDR3nt: TGCGCCAGCAGCCCGTCGGTAGACACAGATACGCAGTATTTT